This TCR beta chain stems from a study of technical replicates of blood from several donors. The length of the CDR3 is 14 residues. With 5 bases removed from V and 3 bases from J, the gap between germline ends came to 13 bases. Germline V gene lookup returns CDR1 LGHNT and CDR2 FRNRAP. Sequencing used immunoSEQ multiplex PCR; TCRdb keeps in-frame clones, though not all of them. In the table there are tens of thousands of clones, nearly 98% of which are singletons. This TCR derives from a human donor in good health. Sequenced sample: T cells isolated from PBMCs. The J gene is TRBJ1-2, the V gene TRBV12-5, with a weak D call TRBD1 (6 bases). The CDR3, as DNA: TGTGCTAGTGGTCCAAGGTACAGGGACTATGGCTACACCTTC. Translation gives CASGPRYRDYGYTF.